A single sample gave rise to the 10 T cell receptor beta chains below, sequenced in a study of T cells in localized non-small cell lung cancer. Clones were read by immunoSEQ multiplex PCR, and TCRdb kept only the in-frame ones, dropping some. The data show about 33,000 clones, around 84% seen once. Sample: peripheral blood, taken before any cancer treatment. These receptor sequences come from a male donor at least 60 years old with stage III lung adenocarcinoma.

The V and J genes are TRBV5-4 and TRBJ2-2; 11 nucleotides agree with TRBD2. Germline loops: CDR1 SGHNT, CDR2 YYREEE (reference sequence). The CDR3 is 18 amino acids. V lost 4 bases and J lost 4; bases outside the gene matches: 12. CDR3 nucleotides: TGTGCCAGCAGCGGGAGTCTAGCGGGGGGCCTCGGCACCGGGGAGCTGTTTTTT. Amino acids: CASSGSLAGGLGTGELFF.

DNA of the CDR3: TGTGCCAGTAGTATCGGCTGGCAGGGGAAGAATCAGCCCCAGCATTTT. It is translated as CASSIGWQGKNQPQHF. The chain links TRBV19 to TRBJ1-5; D is perhaps TRBD1 (6 bases). CDR3 length: 16 amino acids. Germline CDR1 LNHDA, CDR2 SQIVND (reference sequence). V was cut by 3 bases and J by 4 bases, with 16 bases left in between.

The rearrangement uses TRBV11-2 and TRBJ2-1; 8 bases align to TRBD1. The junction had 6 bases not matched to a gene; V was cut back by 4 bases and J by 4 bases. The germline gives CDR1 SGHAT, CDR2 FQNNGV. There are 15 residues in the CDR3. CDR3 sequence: CASSSQTGAYNEQFF. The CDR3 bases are TGTGCCAGCAGCTCACAGACAGGGGCGTACAATGAGCAGTTCTTC. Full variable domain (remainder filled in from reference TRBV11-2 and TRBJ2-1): EAGVAQSPRYKIIEKRQSVAFWCNPISGHATLYWYQQILGQGPKLLIQFQNNGVVDDSQLPKDRFSAERLKGVDSTLKIQPAKLEDSAVYLCASSSQTGAYNEQFFGPGTRLTVL.

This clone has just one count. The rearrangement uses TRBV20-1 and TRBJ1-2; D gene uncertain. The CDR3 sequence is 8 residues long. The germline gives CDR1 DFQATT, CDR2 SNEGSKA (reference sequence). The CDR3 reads CRPYGYTF. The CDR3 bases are TGCAGACCTTATGGCTACACCTTC.

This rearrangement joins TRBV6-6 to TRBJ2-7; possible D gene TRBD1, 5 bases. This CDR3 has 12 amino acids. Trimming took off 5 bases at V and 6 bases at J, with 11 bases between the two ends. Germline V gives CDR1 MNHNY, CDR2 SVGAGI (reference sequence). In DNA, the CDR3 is TGTGCCAGCAGTCCACAGGAACTCGAGCAGTACTTC. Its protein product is CASSPQELEQYF.

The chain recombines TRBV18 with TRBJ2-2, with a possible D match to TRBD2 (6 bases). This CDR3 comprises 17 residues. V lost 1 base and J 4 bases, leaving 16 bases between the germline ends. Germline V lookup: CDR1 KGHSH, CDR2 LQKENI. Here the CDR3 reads CASSPLSPNGGTGELFF. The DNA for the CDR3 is TGTGCCAGCTCACCACTTTCACCTAACGGGGGCACCGGGGAGCTGTTTTTT. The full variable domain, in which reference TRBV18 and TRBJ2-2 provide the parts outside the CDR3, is NAGVMQNPRHLVRRRGQEARLRCSPMKGHSHVYWYRQLPEEGLKFMVYLQKENIIDESGMPKERFSAEFPKEGPSILRIQQVVRGDSAAYFCASSPLSPNGGTGELFFGEGSRLTVL.

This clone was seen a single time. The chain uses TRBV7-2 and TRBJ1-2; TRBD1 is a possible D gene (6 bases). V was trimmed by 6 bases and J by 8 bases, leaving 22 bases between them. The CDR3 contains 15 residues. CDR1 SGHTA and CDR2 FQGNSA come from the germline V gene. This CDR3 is CASRTIATGAQGYTF. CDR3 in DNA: TGTGCCAGCAGAACTATCGCGACAGGCGCCCAGGGCTACACCTTC.

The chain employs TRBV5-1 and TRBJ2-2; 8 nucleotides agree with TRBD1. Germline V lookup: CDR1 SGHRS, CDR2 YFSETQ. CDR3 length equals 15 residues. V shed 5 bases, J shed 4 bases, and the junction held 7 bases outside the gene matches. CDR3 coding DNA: TGCGCCAGCAGTCCGGACAGGGCCGGCACCGGGGAGCTGTTTTTT. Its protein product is CASSPDRAGTGELFF. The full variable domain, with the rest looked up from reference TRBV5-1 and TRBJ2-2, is KAGVTQTPRYLIKTRGQQVTLSCSPISGHRSVSWYQQTPGQGLQFLFEYFSETQRNKGNFPGRFSGRQFSNSRSEMNVSTLELGDSALYLCASSPDRAGTGELFFGEGSRLTVL.

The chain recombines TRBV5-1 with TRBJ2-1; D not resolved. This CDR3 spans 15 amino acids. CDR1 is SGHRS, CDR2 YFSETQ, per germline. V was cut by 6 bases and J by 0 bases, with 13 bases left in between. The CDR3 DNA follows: TGCGCCAGCACCGACCGGGCCAGCTCCTACAATGAGCAGTTCTTC. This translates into CASTDRASSYNEQFF.

CDR3 loop: CASSYGPAGPEQFF. The DNA for the CDR3 is TGTGCCAGCAGTTACGGCCCAGCGGGACCTGAGCAGTTCTTC. The V and J genes are TRBV6-5 and TRBJ2-1; 7 bases align to TRBD2. Germline V lookup: CDR1 MNHEY, CDR2 SVGAGI. Trimming removed 2 bases from V and 9 bases from J; junction bases left unmatched: 7. The CDR3 is 14 amino acids.